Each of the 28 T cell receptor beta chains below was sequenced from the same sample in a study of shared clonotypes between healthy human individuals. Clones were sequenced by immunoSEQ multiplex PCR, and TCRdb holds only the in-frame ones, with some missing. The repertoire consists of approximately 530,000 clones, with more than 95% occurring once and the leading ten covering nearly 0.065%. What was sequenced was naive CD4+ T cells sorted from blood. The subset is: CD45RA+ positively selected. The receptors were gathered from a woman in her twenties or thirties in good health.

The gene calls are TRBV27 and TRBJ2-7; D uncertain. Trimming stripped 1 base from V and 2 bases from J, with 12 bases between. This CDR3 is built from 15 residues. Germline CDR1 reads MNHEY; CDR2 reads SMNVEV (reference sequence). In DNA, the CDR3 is TGTGCCAGCAGTTTATGGTCAGATCGAACCTACGAGCAGTACTTC. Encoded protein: CASSLWSDRTYEQYF.

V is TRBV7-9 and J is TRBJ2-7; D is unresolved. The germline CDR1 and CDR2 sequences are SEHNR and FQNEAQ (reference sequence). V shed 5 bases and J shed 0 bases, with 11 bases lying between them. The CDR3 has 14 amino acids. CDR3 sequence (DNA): TGTGCCAGCAGCCCGCGAGAGAGCTCCTACGAGCAGTACTTC. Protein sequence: CASSPRESSYEQYF.

The CDR3 sequence is CASSSIPLQGEYF. The CDR3 region has the DNA TGTGCCAGCAGTTCTATACCCCTCCAGGGGGAGTACTTC. The chain couples TRBV28 to TRBJ2-7; 7 positions match TRBD1. This CDR3 has 13 amino acids. CDR1 is MDHEN, CDR2 SYDVKM, per germline. V was pared by 4 bases and J by 11 bases, with 11 bases of the junction left unmatched.

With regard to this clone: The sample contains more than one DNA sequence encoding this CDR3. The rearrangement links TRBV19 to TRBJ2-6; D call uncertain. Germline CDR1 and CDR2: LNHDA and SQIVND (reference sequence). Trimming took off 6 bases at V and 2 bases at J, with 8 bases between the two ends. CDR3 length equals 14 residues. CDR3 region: CASRTGPGANVLTF. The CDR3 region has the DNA TGTGCCAGTAGGACGGGCCCTGGGGCCAACGTCCTGACTTTC.

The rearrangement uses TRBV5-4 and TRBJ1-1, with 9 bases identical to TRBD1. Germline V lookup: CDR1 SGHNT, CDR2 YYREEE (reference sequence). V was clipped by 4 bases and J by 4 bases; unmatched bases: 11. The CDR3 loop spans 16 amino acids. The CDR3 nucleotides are TGTGCCAGCAGCCCGGTGCACAGGGGGCGCGGCACTGAAGCTTTCTTT. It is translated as CASSPVHRGRGTEAFF.

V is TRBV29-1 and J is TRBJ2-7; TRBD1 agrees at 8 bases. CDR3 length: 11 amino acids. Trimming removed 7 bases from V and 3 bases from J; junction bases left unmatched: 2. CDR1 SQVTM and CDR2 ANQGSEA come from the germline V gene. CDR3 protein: CSGTGSYEQYF. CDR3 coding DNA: TGCAGCGGGACAGGGAGCTACGAGCAGTACTTC.

The CDR3 is CASAEGAVYGYTF. The CDR3 DNA reads as TGCGCCAGCGCGGAGGGGGCTGTCTATGGCTACACCTTC. V usage is TRBV10-2 and J usage is TRBJ1-2; 7 bases are shared with TRBD1. The CDR3 loop spans 13 amino acids. In germline, CDR1 is WSHSY, CDR2 SAAADI. Unmatched junction bases numbered 7, after V lost 8 bases and J lost 4 bases.

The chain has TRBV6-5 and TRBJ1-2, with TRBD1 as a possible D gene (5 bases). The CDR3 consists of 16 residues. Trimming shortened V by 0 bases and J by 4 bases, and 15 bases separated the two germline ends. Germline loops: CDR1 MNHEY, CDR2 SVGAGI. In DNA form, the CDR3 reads TGTGCCAGCAGTTACTCAACAGCTGGGGGGGTCTATGGCTACACCTTC. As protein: CASSYSTAGGVYGYTF.

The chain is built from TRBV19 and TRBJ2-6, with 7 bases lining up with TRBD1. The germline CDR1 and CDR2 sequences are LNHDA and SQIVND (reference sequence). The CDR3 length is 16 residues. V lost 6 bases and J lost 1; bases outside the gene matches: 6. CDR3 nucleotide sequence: TGTGCCAGTAGACAACAGGGGCGGTCTGGGGCCAACGTCCTGACTTTC. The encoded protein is CASRQQGRSGANVLTF. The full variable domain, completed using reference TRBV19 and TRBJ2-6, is DGGITQSPKYLFRKEGQNVTLSCEQNLNHDAMYWYRQDPGQGLRLIYYSQIVNDFQKGDIAEGYSVSREKKESFPLTVTSAQKNPTAFYLCASRQQGRSGANVLTFGAGSRLTVL.

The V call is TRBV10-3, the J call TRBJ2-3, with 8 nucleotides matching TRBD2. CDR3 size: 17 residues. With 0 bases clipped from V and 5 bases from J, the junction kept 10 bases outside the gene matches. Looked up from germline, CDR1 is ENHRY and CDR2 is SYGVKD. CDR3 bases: TGTGCCATCAGTGAGTCGGTGCGGCTAGCGGGCGAAGATACGCAGTATTTT. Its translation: CAISESVRLAGEDTQYF.

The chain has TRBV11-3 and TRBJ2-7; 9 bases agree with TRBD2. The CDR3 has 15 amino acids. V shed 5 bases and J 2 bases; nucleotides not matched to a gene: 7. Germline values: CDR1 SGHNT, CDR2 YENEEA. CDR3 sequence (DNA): TGTGCCAGCAGCGTTAGCGGGAGAGGCACCTACGAGCAGTACTTC. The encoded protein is CASSVSGRGTYEQYF.

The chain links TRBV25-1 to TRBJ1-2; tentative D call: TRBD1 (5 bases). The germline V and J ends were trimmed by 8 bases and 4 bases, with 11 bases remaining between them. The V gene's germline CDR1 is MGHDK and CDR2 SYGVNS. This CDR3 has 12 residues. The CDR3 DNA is TGTGCCAGCGCGACGGGACCCTATGGCTACACCTTC. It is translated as CASATGPYGYTF.

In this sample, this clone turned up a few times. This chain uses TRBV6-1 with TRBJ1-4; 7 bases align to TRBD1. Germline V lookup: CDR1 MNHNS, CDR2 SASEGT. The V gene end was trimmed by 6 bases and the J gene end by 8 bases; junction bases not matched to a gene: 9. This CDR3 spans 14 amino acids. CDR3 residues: CASSPTGLGEKLFF. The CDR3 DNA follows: TGTGCCAGCAGCCCGACAGGGTTGGGGGAAAAACTGTTTTTT.

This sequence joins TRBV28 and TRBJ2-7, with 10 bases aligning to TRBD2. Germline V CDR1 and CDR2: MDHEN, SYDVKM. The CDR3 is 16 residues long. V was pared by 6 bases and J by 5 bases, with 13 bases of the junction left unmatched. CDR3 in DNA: TGTGCCAGCAGGGAGTGGGTAACTAGCGGGACCGACGAGCAGTACTTC. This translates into CASREWVTSGTDEQYF.

In DNA, the CDR3 is TGCGCCAGCAGCCCCGGGAGACAGAGGGGTGGGGCCAACGTCCTGACTTTC. It translates to CASSPGRQRGGANVLTF. The chain employs TRBV4-1 and TRBJ2-6, with a tentative D call TRBD2 (6 bases). V was cut by 4 bases and J by 3 bases, with 16 bases left in between. This CDR3 is built from 17 residues. Germline CDR1 and CDR2: MGHRA and YSYEKL.

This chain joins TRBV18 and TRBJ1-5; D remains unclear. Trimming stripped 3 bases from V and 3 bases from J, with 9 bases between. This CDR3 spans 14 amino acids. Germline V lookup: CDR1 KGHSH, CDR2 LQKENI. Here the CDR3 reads CASSPDNTNQPQHF. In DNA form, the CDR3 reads TGTGCCAGCTCACCCGACAATACCAATCAGCCCCAGCATTTT.

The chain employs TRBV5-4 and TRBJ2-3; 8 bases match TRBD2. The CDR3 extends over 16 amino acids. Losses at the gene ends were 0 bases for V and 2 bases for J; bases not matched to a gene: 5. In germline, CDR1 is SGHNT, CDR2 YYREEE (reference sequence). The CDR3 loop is CASSLAREVLTDTQYF. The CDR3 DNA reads TGTGCCAGCAGCTTGGCGCGGGAGGTCCTCACAGATACGCAGTATTTT.

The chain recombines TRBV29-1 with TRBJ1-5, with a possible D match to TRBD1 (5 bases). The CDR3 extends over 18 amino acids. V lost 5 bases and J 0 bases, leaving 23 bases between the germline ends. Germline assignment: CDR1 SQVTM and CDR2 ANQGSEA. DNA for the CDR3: TGCAGCGTTCAACTGGGACCTCAGGGCCTTCTTAGCAATCAGCCCCAGCATTTT. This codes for CSVQLGPQGLLSNQPQHF.

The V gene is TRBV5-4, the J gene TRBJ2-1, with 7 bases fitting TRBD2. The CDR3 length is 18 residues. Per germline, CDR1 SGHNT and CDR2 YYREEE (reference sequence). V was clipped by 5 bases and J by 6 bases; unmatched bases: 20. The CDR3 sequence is CASSREQQPGTTRNEQFF. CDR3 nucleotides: TGTGCCAGCAGTCGCGAACAACAACCCGGGACTACACGCAATGAGCAGTTCTTC.

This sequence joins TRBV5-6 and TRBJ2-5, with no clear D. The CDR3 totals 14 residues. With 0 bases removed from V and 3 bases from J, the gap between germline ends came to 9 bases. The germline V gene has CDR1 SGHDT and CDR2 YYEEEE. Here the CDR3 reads CASSLAVDEETQYF. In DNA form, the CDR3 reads TGTGCCAGCAGCTTGGCTGTAGACGAAGAGACCCAGTACTTC.

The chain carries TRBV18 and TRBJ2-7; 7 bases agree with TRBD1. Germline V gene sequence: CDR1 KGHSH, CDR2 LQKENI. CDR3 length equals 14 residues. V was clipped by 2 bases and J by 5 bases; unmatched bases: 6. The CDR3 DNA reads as TGTGCCAGCTCACCAGGCAGGGGGTGGAACGAGCAGTACTTC. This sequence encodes CASSPGRGWNEQYF.

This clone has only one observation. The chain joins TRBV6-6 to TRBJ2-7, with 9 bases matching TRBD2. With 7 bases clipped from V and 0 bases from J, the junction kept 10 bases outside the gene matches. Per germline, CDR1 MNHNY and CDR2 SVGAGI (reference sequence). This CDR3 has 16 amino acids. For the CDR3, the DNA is TGTGCCAGCAAAGTAGGGGCGGGAGGGAGCTCCTACGAGCAGTACTTC. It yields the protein CASKVGAGGSSYEQYF.

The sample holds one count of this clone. The CDR3 sequence is CASSPSRETEAFF. The CDR3 nucleotides are TGTGCCAGCTCACCAAGCAGGGAAACTGAAGCTTTCTTT. The gene calls are TRBV18 and TRBJ1-1, with D maybe TRBD1 (5 bases). CDR1 and CDR2 (germline): KGHSH, LQKENI. The CDR3 runs to 13 residues. Trimming removed 2 bases from V and 5 bases from J, with 9 bases in between.

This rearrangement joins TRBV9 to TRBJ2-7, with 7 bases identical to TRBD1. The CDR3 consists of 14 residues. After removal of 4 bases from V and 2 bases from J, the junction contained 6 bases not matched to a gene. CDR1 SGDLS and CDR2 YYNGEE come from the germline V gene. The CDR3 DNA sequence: TGTGCCAGCAGCACCAGGGGGTCCCCCTACGAGCAGTACTTC. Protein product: CASSTRGSPYEQYF. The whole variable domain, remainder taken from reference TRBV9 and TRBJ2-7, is DSGVTQTPKHLITATGQRVTLRCSPRSGDLSVYWYQQSLDQGLQFLIQYYNGEERAKGNILERFSAQQFPDLHSELNLSSLELGDSALYFCASSTRGSPYEQYFGPGTRLTVT.

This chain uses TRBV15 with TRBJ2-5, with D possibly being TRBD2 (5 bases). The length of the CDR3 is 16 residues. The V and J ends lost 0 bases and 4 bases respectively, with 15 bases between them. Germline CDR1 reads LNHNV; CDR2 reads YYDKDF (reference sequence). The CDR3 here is CATSRDRVPLGETQYF. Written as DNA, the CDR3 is TGTGCCACCAGCAGAGATCGGGTCCCACTAGGAGAGACCCAGTACTTC.

The CDR3, as DNA: TGTGCCAGCAGTGTTGAGACAGGGTCCTACGAGCAGTACTTC. It translates to CASSVETGSYEQYF. The V call is TRBV6-1, the J call TRBJ2-7; 7 bases line up with TRBD1. J lost 1 base, V lost 4 bases, and 4 bases had no gene match. Germline lookup yields CDR1 MNHNS and CDR2 SASEGT. CDR3 length: 14 amino acids.

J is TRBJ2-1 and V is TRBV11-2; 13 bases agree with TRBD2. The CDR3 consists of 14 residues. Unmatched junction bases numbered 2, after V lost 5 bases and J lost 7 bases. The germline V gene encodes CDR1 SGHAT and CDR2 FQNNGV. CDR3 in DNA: TGTGCCAGCAGCGGGACTAGCGGGGCGAATGAGCAGTTCTTC. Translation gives CASSGTSGANEQFF.

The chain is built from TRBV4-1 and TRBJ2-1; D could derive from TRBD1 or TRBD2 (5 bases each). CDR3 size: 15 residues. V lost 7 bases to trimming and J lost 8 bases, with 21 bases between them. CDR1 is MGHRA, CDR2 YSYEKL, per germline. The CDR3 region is CASTPGTLRMHEQFF. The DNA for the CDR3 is TGCGCCAGCACCCCGGGGACCCTCCGGATGCATGAGCAGTTCTTC.